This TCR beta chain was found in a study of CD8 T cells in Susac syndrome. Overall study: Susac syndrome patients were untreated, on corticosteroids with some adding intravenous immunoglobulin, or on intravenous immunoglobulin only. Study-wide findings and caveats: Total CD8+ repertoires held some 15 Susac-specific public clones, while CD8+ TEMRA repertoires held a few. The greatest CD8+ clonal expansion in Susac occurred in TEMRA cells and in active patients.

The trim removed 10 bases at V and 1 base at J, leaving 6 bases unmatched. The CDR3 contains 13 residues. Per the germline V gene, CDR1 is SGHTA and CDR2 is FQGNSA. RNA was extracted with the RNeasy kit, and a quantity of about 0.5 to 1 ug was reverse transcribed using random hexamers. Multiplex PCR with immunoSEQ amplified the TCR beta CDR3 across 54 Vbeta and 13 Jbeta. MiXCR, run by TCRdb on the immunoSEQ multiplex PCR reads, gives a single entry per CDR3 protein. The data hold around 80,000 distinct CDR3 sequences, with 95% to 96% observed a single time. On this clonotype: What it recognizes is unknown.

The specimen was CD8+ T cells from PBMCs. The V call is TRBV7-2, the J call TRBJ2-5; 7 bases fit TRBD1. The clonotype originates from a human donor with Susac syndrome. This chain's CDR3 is CATWPGGQETQYF. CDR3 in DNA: TGTGCCACCTGGCCAGGGGGCCAAGAGACCCAGTACTTC. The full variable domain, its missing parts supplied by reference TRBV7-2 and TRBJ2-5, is GAGVSQSPSNKVTEKGKDVELRCDPISGHTALYWYRQSLGQGLEFLIYFQGNSAPDKSGLPSDRFSAERTGGSVSTLTIQRTQQEDSAVYLCATWPGGQETQYFGPGTRLLVL.